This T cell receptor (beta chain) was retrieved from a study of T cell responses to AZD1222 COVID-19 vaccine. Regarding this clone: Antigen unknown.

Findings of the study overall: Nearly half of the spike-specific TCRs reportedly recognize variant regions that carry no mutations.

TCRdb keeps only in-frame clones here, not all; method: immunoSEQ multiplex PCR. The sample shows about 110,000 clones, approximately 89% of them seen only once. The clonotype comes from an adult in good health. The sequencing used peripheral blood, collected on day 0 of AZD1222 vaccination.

The CDR3 sequence: CASSRQGVGATNEKLFF. The CDR3 region has the DNA TGTGCCAGCTCGAGACAGGGTGTTGGTGCAACTAATGAAAAACTGTTTTTT. The rearrangement uses TRBV18 and TRBJ1-4, with TRBD1 matching over 7 bases. CDR1 and CDR2 from the germline V gene are KGHSH and LQKENI. The ends lost 6 bases at V and 0 bases at J; junction bases unmatched: 10. The CDR3 is 17 amino acids. The full variable domain, in which reference TRBV18 and TRBJ1-4 provide the parts outside the CDR3, is NAGVMQNPRHLVRRRGQEARLRCSPMKGHSHVYWYRQLPEEGLKFMVYLQKENIIDESGMPKERFSAEFPKEGPSILRIQQVVRGDSAAYFCASSRQGVGATNEKLFFGSGTQLSVL.